The clone carrying this T cell receptor (beta chain) was observed at least ten times. The investigators amplified TCR beta CDR3 regions from RNA transcripts. Primed by the HTBI set, a first-round RT-PCR was run on the TCR CDR3. TCRdb re-called the multiplex PCR reads through MiXCR, storing one row per CDR3 protein. The sample has around 520,000 distinct CDR3 sequences, 24% seen once. The entry originates in a study of T cells in Graves' hyperthyroidism and ophthalmopathy. The CDR3 covers 14 residues. Germline trimming cut 6 bases from V and 4 bases from J; bases unmatched to any gene: 6. The chain recombines TRBV12-3 or TRBV12-4 with TRBJ1-3; 7 nucleotides match TRBD1. Sequencing was carried out using blood. This sequence originates from a woman aged 25 to 39 with Graves' ophthalmopathy. As DNA, the CDR3 is TGTGCCAGCAGCCCGGGGACAGAAGGAAACACCATATATTTT. Its translation: CASSPGTEGNTIYF.